This passage covers 15 T cell receptor beta chains from one sample sequenced in a study of T cells of healthy individuals. Using its own MiXCR run on the 5' RACE reads, TCRdb lists one record per CDR3 protein. This sample has 85,000 to 100,000 distinct CDR3 sequences, with 17% found just once. The receptors derive from a human donor in good health.

This clonotype has only one observation. V and J are TRBV20-1 and TRBJ2-5, with a tentative D call TRBD1 (6 bases). The CDR3 length is 15 residues. The germline gives CDR1 DFQATT, CDR2 SNEGSKA (reference sequence). V was clipped by 3 bases and J by 2 bases, with 16 bases between them. The CDR3 bases are TGCAGTGCTAGCCGATTTTCGGGGACACAAGAGACCCAGTACTTC. Translating it yields CSASRFSGTQETQYF.

This clonotype was counted a few times. The chain couples TRBV19 to TRBJ2-7; 7 bases match TRBD1. The V gene end was trimmed by 3 bases and the J gene end by 0 bases; junction bases not matched to a gene: 2. CDR3 length equals 14 residues. Germline assignment: CDR1 LNHDA and CDR2 SQIVND (reference sequence). Written as DNA, the CDR3 is TGTGCCAGTAGTATCGGACAGGACTCCTACGAGCAGTACTTC. This encodes CASSIGQDSYEQYF.

In this sample, this clonotype turned up a few times. The chain combines TRBV6-2 or TRBV6-3 with TRBJ1-2; unclear D gene. This CDR3 region has 14 residues. V was trimmed by 0 bases and J by 0 bases, leaving 5 bases between them. Germline-derived CDR1 and CDR2 are MNHEY and SVGEGT. The CDR3 DNA follows: TGTGCCAGCAGTTACTCCCCAGCTAACTATGGCTACACCTTC. Its translation: CASSYSPANYGYTF.

The J gene is TRBJ2-1, the V gene TRBV29-1, with 8 bases fitting TRBD1. Germline values: CDR1 SQVTM, CDR2 ANQGSEA. This CDR3 has 15 residues. Trimming took 7 bases from V and 0 from J; bases not matched to a gene: 8. The CDR3 DNA reads as TGCAGCGCCCGGACAGGGACCCACTCCTACAATGAGCAGTTCTTC. Encoded protein: CSARTGTHSYNEQFF.

This chain connects TRBV29-1 to TRBJ2-6; D is unresolved. CDR1 SQVTM and CDR2 ANQGSEA come from the germline V gene. The CDR3 contains 15 residues. V lost 4 bases and J 4 bases, leaving 14 bases between the germline ends. The CDR3 protein is CSVAWPGFGANVLTF. The CDR3 nucleotides are TGCAGCGTTGCGTGGCCCGGGTTCGGGGCCAACGTCCTGACTTTC. The whole variable domain, filled in from reference TRBV29-1 and TRBJ2-6, reads SAVISQKPSRDICQRGTSLTIQCQVDSQVTMMFWYRQQPGQSLTLIATANQGSEATYESGFVIDKFPISRPNLTFSTLTVSNMSPEDSSIYLCSVAWPGFGANVLTFGAGSRLTVL.

In this sample, this clonotype turned up many times. J is TRBJ2-2 and V is TRBV18; D possibly matches TRBD1 or TRBD2 (5 bases each). Trimming removed 2 bases at V and 6 bases at J, with 7 bases between. Germline V gene data show CDR1 as KGHSH and CDR2 as LQKENI. This CDR3 region has 13 residues. The CDR3 sequence: CASSPSGPGELFF. CDR3 DNA: TGTGCCAGCTCACCATCGGGGCCCGGGGAGCTGTTTTTT. Full variable domain (rest looked up from reference TRBV18 and TRBJ2-2): NAGVMQNPRHLVRRRGQEARLRCSPMKGHSHVYWYRQLPEEGLKFMVYLQKENIIDESGMPKERFSAEFPKEGPSILRIQQVVRGDSAAYFCASSPSGPGELFFGEGSRLTVL.

This clonotype was recorded at least ten times. This chain joins TRBV18 and TRBJ2-1, with TRBD2 matching over 7 bases. V lost 6 bases to trimming and J lost 3 bases; unmatched junction nucleotides: 5. The CDR3 is 14 amino acids. From germline, CDR1 is KGHSH and CDR2 LQKENI. The CDR3 DNA is TGTGCCAGCTCTAGAGCGGGGTACTACAATGAGCAGTTCTTC. This encodes CASSRAGYYNEQFF. The whole variable domain, filled in from reference TRBV18 and TRBJ2-1, reads NAGVMQNPRHLVRRRGQEARLRCSPMKGHSHVYWYRQLPEEGLKFMVYLQKENIIDESGMPKERFSAEFPKEGPSILRIQQVVRGDSAAYFCASSRAGYYNEQFFGPGTRLTVL.

The table lists this clonotype with many counts. This chain uses TRBV20-1 with TRBJ2-2, with a weak D call TRBD1 (6 bases). V dropped 3 bases and J dropped 6 bases, with 20 bases sitting between them. Germline assignment: CDR1 DFQATT and CDR2 SNEGSKA (reference sequence). The CDR3 spans 16 residues. DNA of the CDR3: TGCAGTGCTAGGGCTGTTTCAGGGGCGCGGCCCGGGGAGCTGTTTTTT. It is translated as CSARAVSGARPGELFF.

There are a few counts of this clonotype. V and J are TRBV6-2 or TRBV6-3 and TRBJ2-1; no reliable D call. Germline-derived CDR1 and CDR2 are MNHEY and SVGEGT. This CDR3 comprises 14 residues. V lost 7 bases, J lost 5 bases, and 15 bases lay in between. The CDR3 here is CASTIQVEHNEQFF. CDR3 in DNA: TGTGCCAGCACCATCCAGGTAGAGCACAATGAGCAGTTCTTC.

This clonotype has only one observation. V usage is TRBV20-1 and J usage is TRBJ1-1, with no clear D. Germline lookup yields CDR1 DFQATT and CDR2 SNEGSKA (reference sequence). The CDR3 has 13 residues. Trimming took off 3 bases at V and 4 bases at J, with 12 bases between the two ends. CDR3: CSARDHLRTEAFF. The DNA of the CDR3 is TGCAGTGCTAGGGATCACTTGCGCACTGAAGCTTTCTTT.

The genes are TRBV5-1 and TRBJ2-3; 12 nucleotides line up with TRBD2. Germline loops: CDR1 SGHRS, CDR2 YFSETQ. The V and J ends lost 3 bases and 6 bases, in that order; junction bases with no gene match: 5. The CDR3 is 15 residues long. CDR3 loop: CASSSGLAGRDTQYF. The CDR3 coding sequence is TGCGCCAGCAGCTCCGGACTAGCGGGGCGGGATACGCAGTATTTT.

The rearrangement joins TRBV7-9 to TRBJ1-1; D may be TRBD1 (6 bases). This CDR3 region has 13 residues. V lost 2 bases and J lost 3, with 7 bases in between. Germline CDR1 SEHNR, CDR2 FQNEAQ (reference sequence). CDR3 nucleotides: TGTGCCAGCAGCTTAAAGGGGGACACTGAAGCTTTCTTT. Protein: CASSLKGDTEAFF.

This clonotype was found a few times. The chain has TRBV20-1 and TRBJ2-7, with 10 nucleotides matching TRBD2. J lost 1 base, V lost 5 bases, and 5 bases had no gene match. The CDR3 covers 14 residues. The germline V gene has CDR1 DFQATT and CDR2 SNEGSKA (reference sequence). CDR3 region: CSAPLAGGSYEQYF. CDR3 nucleotides: TGCAGTGCTCCGTTAGCGGGAGGTTCCTACGAGCAGTACTTC.

The chain links TRBV6-6 to TRBJ2-7, with D possibly TRBD1 on 6 matching bases. CDR3 length: 13 amino acids. Per the germline V gene, CDR1 is MNHNY and CDR2 is SVGAGI (reference sequence). Trimming cost V 7 bases and J 2 bases, with 12 bases left between them. CDR3 amino acids: CASTGDRTYEQYF. CDR3 coding DNA: TGTGCCAGCACCGGAGACAGGACCTACGAGCAGTACTTC.

The table lists this clonotype with a few counts. The chain joins TRBV12-3 or TRBV12-4 to TRBJ2-5; no firm D call. V lost 5 bases and J 7 bases, leaving 14 bases between the germline ends. This CDR3 comprises 13 residues. CDR3 loop: CASSPPSLGTQYF. Written as DNA, the CDR3 is TGTGCCAGCAGTCCGCCCTCCCTTGGGACCCAGTACTTC.